The 9 T cell receptor beta chains in this list originate from one sample, sequenced in a study of OX40 agonist ivuxolimab in advanced cancers. Measured with immunoSEQ multiplex PCR; TCRdb has only the in-frame clones, and not every one. Of tens of thousands of clones in the sample, around 80% were seen once. Sequenced here: CD4+ or CD8+ T cells sorted from blood, sampled in a trial of the OX40 agonist ivuxolimab. These receptors were collected from an adult with an advanced solid tumor such as melanoma, head and neck, liver or kidney cancer.

The chain employs TRBV5-4 and TRBJ2-3, with TRBD2 matching over 8 bases. Germline V gives CDR1 SGHNT, CDR2 YYREEE (reference sequence). The CDR3 runs 17 residues. With V trimmed by 4 bases and J by 2 bases, 12 bases remained unmatched. The chain's CDR3 is CASSALSGGSNTDTQYF. The CDR3 region has the DNA TGTGCCAGCAGCGCCCTGTCGGGGGGGTCCAACACAGATACGCAGTATTTT.

The J gene is TRBJ2-7, the V gene TRBV4-2; D might be TRBD1 (6 bases). Trimming pared 4 bases from V and 3 bases from J, leaving 16 bases between. The V gene's germline CDR1 is LGHNA and CDR2 YNFKEQ. The CDR3 is made up of 15 amino acids. CDR3 nucleotides: TGTGCCAGCAGCCCAACCCCTGGGGACAACTACGAGCAGTACTTC. Its translation: CASSPTPGDNYEQYF.

This clone was seen once. The rearrangement uses TRBV2 and TRBJ1-4; D remains ambiguous. The germline CDR1 and CDR2 sequences are SNHLY and FYNNEI. The V end lost 2 bases, the J end lost 8 bases, and 9 bases lay between the germline ends. The CDR3 spans 13 residues. The CDR3 bases are TGTGCCAGCAGTGAATGGTCAGGCGAAAAACTGTTTTTT. Its translation: CASSEWSGEKLFF.

This clone was observed once. This chain uses TRBV4-2 with TRBJ2-7; 8 positions agree with TRBD1. Trimming removed 5 bases from V and 2 bases from J; junction bases left unmatched: 14. CDR1 is LGHNA and CDR2 is YNFKEQ in the germline V gene. The CDR3 has 17 amino acids. The CDR3 here is CASSLILDRGPPYEQYF. As DNA, the CDR3 is TGTGCCAGCAGCTTGATCCTCGACAGGGGACCTCCCTACGAGCAGTACTTC.

The V and J genes are TRBV7-2 and TRBJ2-1; 9 nucleotides line up with TRBD1. The CDR3 covers 13 residues. Germline trimming cut 4 bases from V and 9 bases from J; bases unmatched to any gene: 4. Germline V gene sequence: CDR1 SGHTA, CDR2 FQGNSA. CDR3 sequence: CASSSTGGGEQFF. In DNA, the CDR3 is TGTGCCAGCAGCTCCACAGGGGGCGGTGAGCAGTTCTTC.

The chain couples TRBV7-2 to TRBJ1-5; TRBD1 matches 8 bases. V trimming: 3 bases; J trimming: 1 base; junction bases outside the gene matches: 2. The CDR3 has 15 residues. CDR1 and CDR2 from the germline V gene are SGHTA and FQGNSA. The DNA of the CDR3 is TGTGCCAGCAGCTTCAGGACAGGGAGCAATCAGCCCCAGCATTTT. Translated: CASSFRTGSNQPQHF.

The chain recombines TRBV7-9 with TRBJ2-2, with 9 bases fitting TRBD1. The CDR3 sequence is 17 residues long. J lost 2 bases, V lost 4 bases, and 8 bases had no gene match. Germline V gene sequence: CDR1 SEHNR, CDR2 FQNEAQ (reference sequence). CDR3 coding DNA: TGTGCCAGCAGCTCACCGGGACAGGGTCCAAACACCGGGGAGCTGTTTTTT. It translates to CASSSPGQGPNTGELFF.

The chain links TRBV5-1 to TRBJ2-7; D unresolved. Trimming left V 4 bases short and J 4 bases short, with 9 bases between. Germline CDR1 SGHRS, CDR2 YFSETQ. The length of the CDR3 is 12 residues. The CDR3 sequence is CASSETVYEQYF. CDR3 nucleotides: TGCGCCAGCAGCGAGACGGTGTACGAGCAGTACTTC.

This clone was seen more than once but under ten times. The rearrangement links TRBV7-2 to TRBJ1-6; D gene uncertain. In germline, CDR1 is SGHTA, CDR2 FQGNSA. The CDR3 contains 11 residues. The V end lost 6 bases, the J end lost 8 bases, and 5 bases lay between the germline ends. The CDR3 reads CASRLDSPLHF. The CDR3, as DNA: TGTGCCAGCAGGTTGGATTCACCCCTCCACTTT. The full variable domain, in which reference TRBV7-2 and TRBJ1-6 provide the parts outside the CDR3, is GAGVSQSPSNKVTEKGKDVELRCDPISGHTALYWYRQSLGQGLEFLIYFQGNSAPDKSGLPSDRFSAERTGGSVSTLTIQRTQQEDSAVYLCASRLDSPLHFGNGTRLTVT.